This entry describes one T cell receptor beta chain. Authors' methods: Amplification of reference gene primers was used by the study to estimate nucleated cell counts. Libraries were prepared by immunoSEQ multiplex PCR; TCRdb keeps only in-frame clonotypes and omits some of them. Clone size and the V and J calls come from that table; the DNA yielded D and trimming. Seen here are fewer than 300,000 clones, just over 85% observed once, and the top ten hold around 10%. This specimen belongs to a study of blood T cell repertoires in COVID-19. Germline loops: CDR1 LNHNV, CDR2 YYDKDF (reference sequence). CDR3 length: 16 amino acids. Trimming cost V 0 bases and J 5 bases; bases outside gene matches: 8.

The sequencing input was peripheral blood. The receptor comes from a man aged 50 or older with COVID-19, enrolled during active disease. The chain uses TRBV15 and TRBJ1-1, with 8 bases aligning to TRBD1. CDR3 nucleotide sequence: TGTGCCACCAGCAGAGATGCAGGGGGCGCGAGGACTGAAGCTTTCTTT. This gives the protein CATSRDAGGARTEAFF.